This TCR beta chain originates from a study of tumor and adjacent non-tumor tissue in lung cancer. Unmatched junction bases numbered 8, after V lost 5 bases and J lost 5 bases. This CDR3 spans 14 amino acids. RNA was extracted from bulk tissue without any cell sorting. More than 3 cm separated this lung sample from the edge of the tumor. TCRbeta libraries were built with three rounds of nested PCR, modified from ARM-PCR. MiXCR was run by TCRdb on the multiplex PCR reads, yielding one entry per CDR3 protein. The sample lists around 75,000 distinct CDR3 sequences; approximately 68% were seen once. The genes are TRBV12-3 or TRBV12-4 and TRBJ1-2; 7 nucleotides line up with TRBD1. The sequencing input was distant non-tumor lung tissue. The sequence was obtained from a woman in her forties or fifties with non-small cell lung cancer. CDR3 in DNA: TGTGCCAGCAGTACACCGGGACAGTCATATGGCTACACCTTC. It translates to CASSTPGQSYGYTF.